Below, one TCR beta chain is given with its context. Profiled with immunoSEQ multiplex PCR; TCRdb holds only in-frame clones, not every one. The table has about 210,000 clones, about 87% seen once. The sample is drawn from a study of blood T cell repertoires in COVID-19. The CDR3 contains 17 residues. The V end lost 4 bases, the J end lost 1 base, and 19 bases lay between the germline ends. The germline V gene encodes CDR1 LGHNA and CDR2 YNFKEQ. Sample: PBMCs or T cells enriched from blood (not recorded which). The receptor's source is a man younger than 35 with acute COVID-19. This chain joins TRBV4-2 and TRBJ1-1, with a weak D call TRBD1 (6 bases). DNA for the CDR3: TGTGCCAGCAGCCCGATCGCGACAGACAGGTCGAACACTGAAGCTTTCTTT. Its translation: CASSPIATDRSNTEAFF.